Listed here is a single T cell receptor beta chain. This record belongs to a study of blood T cell repertoires in COVID-19. For the study at large: There were acute and convalescent COVID-19 samples, and they came from the United States, Italy and Spain. Nucleic acid was either cDNA or gDNA, and it came from T cells, B-cell-depleted T cells, or PBMCs.

In the authors' methods: Quantification of nucleated cells was approximated via reference gene primer amplification. The assay was immunoSEQ multiplex PCR, and TCRdb's table has in-frame clones only and misses some. V and J calls and clone size are given by that table; D and trimming were obtained from the DNA. Found here are approximately 300,000 clones, roughly 82% of them singletons; the top ten hold about 1.6%. CDR1 SQVTM and CDR2 ANQGSEA come from the germline V gene. V lost 7 bases to trimming and J lost 6 bases, with 16 bases between them. CDR3 length: 12 residues. The sample was peripheral blood. This clonotype was sampled from a woman between 50 and 59 years old with acute or convalescent COVID-19. The V call is TRBV29-1, the J call TRBJ2-7; a weak D match, TRBD1 (6 bases). The DNA of the CDR3 is TGCAGCGCACAGGGAGACTTGACCGAGCAGTACTTC. Residues: CSAQGDLTEQYF.